Listed here are 19 T cell receptor beta chains from one sample, sequenced in a study of blood T cell repertoires in COVID-19. Sequencing used immunoSEQ multiplex PCR; TCRdb keeps in-frame clones, though not all of them. The sample yields about 51,000 clones, 75% to 95% seen once. The specimen sequenced was peripheral blood. The receptors were sampled from a man aged 50-59 years with acute or convalescent COVID-19.

This chain connects TRBV24-1 to TRBJ2-7; 9 nucleotides agree with TRBD1. V dropped 4 bases and J dropped 4; count of bases not matched to a gene: 7. Germline assignment: CDR1 KGHDR and CDR2 SFDVKD. This CDR3 region has 15 residues. CDR3 amino acids: CATSDPGQGIYEQYF. CDR3 DNA: TGTGCCACCAGTGACCCGGGACAGGGAATTTACGAGCAGTACTTC.

The CDR3 sequence is CASSKGVGNQPQHF. The CDR3 DNA is TGTGCCAGCTCAAAAGGGGTAGGGAATCAGCCCCAGCATTTT. V is TRBV18 and J is TRBJ1-5, with D perhaps matching TRBD1 (5 bases). The CDR3 has 14 amino acids. Germline values: CDR1 KGHSH, CDR2 LQKENI. V dropped 5 bases and J dropped 4 bases, with 12 bases sitting between them.

The chain uses TRBV19 and TRBJ2-4, with D possibly being TRBD1 (6 bases). Trimming took 3 bases from V and 13 from J, leaving 13 bases between them. Germline V gene data show CDR1 as LNHDA and CDR2 as SQIVND (reference sequence). The CDR3 has 12 residues. The CDR3 nucleotides read TGTGCCAGTAGTATGGGGGCTGAGCGCCAGTACTTC. Its translation is CASSMGAERQYF.

This chain joins TRBV9 and TRBJ2-6; 7 nucleotides agree with TRBD1. From germline, CDR1 is SGDLS and CDR2 YYNGEE. The CDR3 is made up of 17 amino acids. J lost 3 bases, V lost 0 bases, and 6 bases had no gene match. CDR3 DNA sequence: TGTGCCAGCAGCGTAGGACAGGGAGTTGGTGGGGCCAACGTCCTGACTTTC. This translates into CASSVGQGVGGANVLTF. The complete variable domain, with remaining parts taken from reference TRBV9 and TRBJ2-6, reads DSGVTQTPKHLITATGQRVTLRCSPRSGDLSVYWYQQSLDQGLQFLIQYYNGEERAKGNILERFSAQQFPDLHSELNLSSLELGDSALYFCASSVGQGVGGANVLTFGAGSRLTVL.

This rearrangement joins TRBV5-5 to TRBJ2-5, with 10 bases aligning to TRBD1. Losses at the gene ends were 3 bases for V and 5 bases for J; bases not matched to a gene: 7. The CDR3 totals 15 residues. Per germline, CDR1 SGHKS and CDR2 YYEKEE (reference sequence). In DNA, the CDR3 is TGTGCCAGCAGCTGGGGACAGGGGATCGCGGAGACCCAGTACTTC. Translation gives CASSWGQGIAETQYF.

This clone was detected only a few times. The chain is built from TRBV5-1 and TRBJ2-3; TRBD2 agrees at 12 bases. The germline V gene encodes CDR1 SGHRS and CDR2 YFSETQ. The length of the CDR3 is 15 residues. With V trimmed by 0 bases and J by 6 bases, 2 bases remained unmatched. CDR3 in amino acids: CASSLAGTSGDTQYF. The DNA for the CDR3 is TGCGCCAGCAGCTTGGCCGGGACTAGCGGGGATACGCAGTATTTT.

The chain couples TRBV18 to TRBJ2-1; D uncertain. CDR1 is KGHSH, CDR2 LQKENI, per germline. The germline V and J ends were trimmed by 0 bases and 6 bases, with 15 bases remaining between them. The length of the CDR3 is 16 residues. The CDR3 DNA reads TGTGCCAGCTCACCACCGAGTCCGAGCCTTACCAATGAGCAGTTCTTC. Amino acid sequence: CASSPPSPSLTNEQFF.

J is TRBJ1-3 and V is TRBV23-1; tentatively, D is TRBD1 (6 bases). TRBV23-1 is labeled an ORF, and its function is uncertain. V was pared by 10 bases and J by 0 bases, with 22 bases between. CDR3 length equals 17 residues. The CDR3: CAIWGQGPFSSGNTIYF. The CDR3 DNA follows: TGCGCCATTTGGGGGCAGGGCCCTTTTAGCTCTGGAAACACCATATATTTT.

This clone has a handful of counts. The chain carries TRBV5-1 and TRBJ2-3; D perhaps matches TRBD1 (6 bases). The V and J ends lost 4 bases and 4 bases respectively, with 13 bases between them. The CDR3 runs 14 residues. Germline lookup yields CDR1 SGHRS and CDR2 YFSETQ. The CDR3 is CASSRDTAADTQYF. DNA for the CDR3: TGCGCCAGCAGCCGGGACACCGCCGCAGATACGCAGTATTTT.

CDR3 protein: CASSMEGQGNQPQHF. The CDR3 DNA reads TGTGCCAGTAGTATGGAAGGACAGGGCAATCAGCCCCAGCATTTT. J is TRBJ1-5 and V is TRBV19; TRBD1 matches 7 bases. V was pared by 3 bases and J by 2 bases, with 4 bases of the junction left unmatched. The germline V gene encodes CDR1 LNHDA and CDR2 SQIVND (reference sequence). This CDR3 has 15 amino acids. The full variable domain, with the rest looked up from reference TRBV19 and TRBJ1-5, is DGGITQSPKYLFRKEGQNVTLSCEQNLNHDAMYWYRQDPGQGLRLIYYSQIVNDFQKGDIAEGYSVSREKKESFPLTVTSAQKNPTAFYLCASSMEGQGNQPQHFGDGTRLSIL.

The chain couples TRBV5-1 to TRBJ2-5, with D perhaps TRBD1 (5 bases). CDR3 size: 16 residues. Trimming left V 0 bases short and J 0 bases short, with 12 bases between. From germline, CDR1 is SGHRS and CDR2 YFSETQ. The CDR3 bases are TGCGCCAGCAGCTTGGGAGACAGACAAAACCAAGAGACCCAGTACTTC. This encodes CASSLGDRQNQETQYF.

The V and J genes are TRBV6-6 and TRBJ1-1, with D uncertain. The CDR3 sequence is 13 residues long. The germline CDR1 and CDR2 sequences are MNHNY and SVGAGI (reference sequence). V was pared by 7 bases and J by 1 base, with 10 bases between. CDR3 nucleotide sequence: TGTGCCAGCACCCAGAGGCCGAACACTGAAGCTTTCTTT. Translating gives CASTQRPNTEAFF.

The rearrangement joins TRBV5-1 to TRBJ2-7; TRBD2 might be the D (6 bases). This CDR3 has 16 amino acids. Trimming removed 4 bases from V and 6 bases from J, with 23 bases in between. Germline V gene sequence: CDR1 SGHRS, CDR2 YFSETQ. CDR3 protein: CASSPLGLASGGEQYF. CDR3 nucleotide sequence: TGCGCCAGCAGCCCCCTCGGGCTAGCGTCGGGCGGCGAGCAGTACTTC.

The V and J genes are TRBV27 and TRBJ2-7; 10 bases align to TRBD1. CDR3 length equals 14 residues. The ends lost 5 bases at V and 4 bases at J; junction bases unmatched: 5. Germline V gene lookup returns CDR1 MNHEY and CDR2 SMNVEV (reference sequence). This chain's CDR3 is CASSPDRGQYEQYF. The CDR3 DNA sequence: TGTGCCAGCAGTCCAGACAGGGGGCAGTACGAGCAGTACTTC.

The chain employs TRBV7-3 and TRBJ2-2; weak D call: TRBD1 (6 bases). Germline CDR1 SGHTA, CDR2 FQGTGA. Trimming pared 5 bases from V and 1 base from J, leaving 14 bases between. The CDR3 totals 16 residues. The CDR3 DNA sequence: TGTGCCAGCAGCCAAATGATGACAGGGAACACCGGGGAGCTGTTTTTT. Residues: CASSQMMTGNTGELFF. Supplemented by reference TRBV7-3 and TRBJ2-2, the full variable domain reads GAGVSQTPSNKVTEKGKYVELRCDPISGHTALYWYRQSLGQGPEFLIYFQGTGAADDSGLPNDRFFAVRPEGSVSTLKIQRTERGDSAVYLCASSQMMTGNTGELFFGEGSRLTVL.

V is TRBV5-1 and J is TRBJ1-4; D is uncertain. With 5 bases removed from V and 3 bases from J, the gap between germline ends came to 8 bases. CDR1 and CDR2 from the germline V gene are SGHRS and YFSETQ. This CDR3 has 13 amino acids. CDR3 coding DNA: TGCGCCAGCAGGCCAGGTTCTAATGAAAAACTGTTTTTT. As protein: CASRPGSNEKLFF. The variable domain in full, with the rest retrieved from reference TRBV5-1 and TRBJ1-4, is KAGVTQTPRYLIKTRGQQVTLSCSPISGHRSVSWYQQTPGQGLQFLFEYFSETQRNKGNFPGRFSGRQFSNSRSEMNVSTLELGDSALYLCASRPGSNEKLFFGSGTQLSVL.

This chain uses TRBV2 with TRBJ2-3; 10 positions match TRBD2. The germline V gene has CDR1 SNHLY and CDR2 FYNNEI. The V and J ends lost 4 bases and 3 bases, in that order; junction bases with no gene match: 10. The CDR3 spans 17 residues. The CDR3 reads CASSVASGGHGTDTQYF. The CDR3 coding sequence is TGTGCCAGCAGTGTGGCTAGCGGGGGACACGGGACAGATACGCAGTATTTT.

The J gene is TRBJ2-5, the V gene TRBV18; D possibly corresponds to TRBD2 (5 bases). The V and J ends lost 6 bases and 10 bases respectively, with 18 bases between them. CDR3 length equals 13 residues. Germline CDR1 and CDR2: KGHSH and LQKENI. The CDR3 nucleotides read TGTGCCAGCTCGCCAAGTCCGGGGTACGGCCAGTACTTC. Amino acids: CASSPSPGYGQYF. The variable domain in full, completed from reference TRBV18 and TRBJ2-5, reads NAGVMQNPRHLVRRRGQEARLRCSPMKGHSHVYWYRQLPEEGLKFMVYLQKENIIDESGMPKERFSAEFPKEGPSILRIQQVVRGDSAAYFCASSPSPGYGQYFGPGTRLLVL.

V gene TRBV2 combines with J gene TRBJ2-5, with 14 bases lining up with TRBD2. V shed 4 bases, J shed 11 bases, and the junction held 6 bases outside the gene matches. This CDR3 contains 14 residues. Per the germline V gene, CDR1 is SNHLY and CDR2 is FYNNEI. CDR3 nucleotide sequence: TGTGCCAGCAGTGCTCGGACTAGCGGGGGGCCGCAGTACTTC. This encodes CASSARTSGGPQYF.